This T cell receptor (beta chain) was captured in a study of shared clonotypes between healthy human individuals. Study-level points and caveats: About 5% of naive CD4 clonotypes were shared across a few donors. Blood was the only sampled material, and tissue repertoires likely differ.

Concerning this clone itself: Its antigen is undetermined.

The data were produced by immunoSEQ multiplex PCR, yet TCRdb's version contains in-frame clones alone and is incomplete. The table has approximately 720,000 clones, 92% seen once. Terminally differentiated effector memory CD45RA+ cells were excluded by CCR7 positive selection of CD45RO-negative cells. This CDR3 comprises 13 residues. Germline values: CDR1 SGHAT, CDR2 FQDESV (reference sequence). V was trimmed by 7 bases and J by 9 bases, leaving 16 bases between them. Sequenced material: naive CD8+ T cells sorted from blood. J is TRBJ2-1 and V is TRBV11-1, with D possibly called TRBD1 or TRBD2 (6 bases each). This sequence was found in a man aged 30 to 39 in good health. The CDR3 reads CASIFGGEGEQFF. CDR3 bases: TGTGCCAGCATATTCGGGGGCGAGGGTGAGCAGTTCTTC.